The T cell receptor (beta chain) under discussion was sequenced for a study of T cells in Graves' hyperthyroidism and ophthalmopathy. TCR beta CDR3 sequences were amplified from RNA transcripts. HTBI primers were used for first-round RT-PCR of the TCR CDR3. A single record per CDR3 protein comes from TCRdb applying MiXCR to the multiplex PCR reads. The sample comprises about 640,000 distinct CDR3 sequences, 20% of which are singletons, and more than 30% rests with the top ten. The CDR3 totals 14 residues. Germline CDR1 reads SGHTA; CDR2 reads FQGNSA. The germline V and J ends were trimmed by 11 bases and 0 bases, with 14 bases remaining between them. This clonotype has more than one count but fewer than ten.

Sequenced: blood. The source is a man aged 30-40 years with Graves' ophthalmopathy. This sequence joins TRBV7-2 and TRBJ2-1; no clear D gene. The CDR3 DNA sequence: TGTGCCGGCAACCCGTATAGCTCCTACAATGAGCAGTTCTTC. Encoded protein: CAGNPYSSYNEQFF.